This T cell receptor beta chain was captured in a study of CD8 T cells in ankylosing spondylitis (dated by TCRdb to the late 2010s). Regarding the complete study: The study profiled T cell receptor beta repertoires in healthy donors and ankylosing spondylitis patients to find disease-linked TCR variants. The full study cohort comprised roughly 24 ankylosing spondylitis patients and roughly 110 healthy donors. Peripheral blood samples were taken, and synovial fluid was additionally collected from ankylosing spondylitis patients.

This clonotype was picked up many times. It has no known antigen specificity. Within one base of it there is no much larger clone, and no base qualities were kept. Relative to germline, V is 3 bases shorter and J is 9 bases shorter, with 20 bases between their ends. The CDR3 measures 14 amino acids from cysteine to phenylalanine. The entry retains the CDR3 DNA only, 42 bases that are in frame from base 1. CDR1 DFQATT and CDR2 SNEGSKA were looked up in the germline V gene (reference sequence). The data were produced on an Illumina HiSeq 2500. Quantitative 5'-RACE with molecular barcodes was used to prepare TCR beta libraries. Per the original workflow: A new computational method, built on a probabilistic model of VDJ rearrangement, was used to identify disease-linked TCR variants. Clones were called with MiXCR by TCRdb after fastp trimmed the public reads at Q25, and only in-frame beta chains were retained. Identical CDR3 proteins give one entry, which carries the most common genes and DNA. TCRdb assigned the V and J calls; the authors' analysis was not used. This sample is represented by approximately 260,000 distinct CDR3 sequences; around 9.2% of them were singletons. The ten largest make up 6.5% to 7% of the sample.

General conclusions and limits of the study: A CD8+ phenotype was shown by the disease-linked clones, which were found at relatively low frequencies in peripheral blood. The disease-linked clones were reported as significantly enriched in matched synovial fluid samples from ankylosing spondylitis patients. Some motif variants were previously reported in synovial fluid and blood of reactive arthritis patients, suggesting common disease-initiation mechanisms. Blood from ankylosing spondylitis patients appeared to be characterized by a TCR beta motif composed of eight highly homologous amino acid variants.

Sequenced: blood, either unsorted or a sorted T cell fraction (not recorded which). The sequence derives from a male donor with ankylosing spondylitis or in good health (not recorded which). The rearranged segments are TRBV20-1 and TRBJ1-2, with TRBD1 perhaps the D gene, on 6 matching bases. DNA sequence: TGCAGTGCTAGTCCGACGGGGGGCGAAAATAGCTACACCTTC. This gives the protein CSASPTGGENSYTF.